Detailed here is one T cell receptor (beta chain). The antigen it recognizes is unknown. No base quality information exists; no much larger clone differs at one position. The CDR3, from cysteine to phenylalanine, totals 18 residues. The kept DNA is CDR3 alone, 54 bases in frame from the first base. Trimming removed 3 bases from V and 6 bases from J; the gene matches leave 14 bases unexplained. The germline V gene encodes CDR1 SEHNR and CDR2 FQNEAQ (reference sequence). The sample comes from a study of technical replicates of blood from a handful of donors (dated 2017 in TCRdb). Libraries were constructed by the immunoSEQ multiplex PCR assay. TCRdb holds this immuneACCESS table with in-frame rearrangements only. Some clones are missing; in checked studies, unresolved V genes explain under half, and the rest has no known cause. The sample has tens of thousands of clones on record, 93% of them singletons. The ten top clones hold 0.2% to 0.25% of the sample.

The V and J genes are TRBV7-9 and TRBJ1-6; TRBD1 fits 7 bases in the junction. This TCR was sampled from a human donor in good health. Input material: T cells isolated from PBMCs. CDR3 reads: CASSLLLNKGQSNSPLHF. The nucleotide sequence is TGTGCCAGCAGCTTGTTATTAAATAAGGGACAGAGTAATTCACCCCTCCACTTT.